Presented here are 22 T cell receptor beta chains from one specimen sequenced in a study of T cell responses to AZD1222 COVID-19 vaccine. Clones were sequenced by immunoSEQ multiplex PCR, and TCRdb holds only the in-frame ones, with some missing. Here the sample spans approximately 110,000 clones, 80% to 90% being singletons. The material was peripheral blood, obtained on day 0 of AZD1222 vaccination. Every receptor here comes from an adult in good health.

The rearrangement links TRBV6-5 to TRBJ2-3; 9 bases align to TRBD2. Looked up from germline, CDR1 is MNHEY and CDR2 is SVGAGI. Trimming took 5 bases from V and 4 from J; bases not matched to a gene: 7. This CDR3 has 15 amino acids. The CDR3 sequence: CASSTRRGGADTQYF. CDR3 DNA sequence: TGTGCCAGCAGTACACGTCGCGGGGGGGCAGATACGCAGTATTTT.

The V and J genes are TRBV4-3 and TRBJ2-1; TRBD2 agrees at 9 bases. The CDR3 extends over 17 amino acids. Trimming at V came to 0 bases and at J to 1 base, leaving 4 bases not matched to a gene. The germline V gene has CDR1 LGHNA and CDR2 YSLEER. The CDR3 sequence is CASSQDLAGGSYNEQFF. CDR3 nucleotide sequence: TGCGCCAGCAGCCAAGATTTGGCGGGAGGGTCCTACAATGAGCAGTTCTTC.

This chain links TRBV2 with TRBJ1-4; D may be TRBD1 (5 bases). Trimming cost V 6 bases and J 7 bases, with 15 bases left between them. The CDR3 has 14 amino acids. Germline V gene lookup returns CDR1 SNHLY and CDR2 FYNNEI. CDR3: CASRTTGGGEKLFF. In DNA, the CDR3 is TGTGCCAGCAGAACGACGGGGGGTGGTGAAAAACTGTTTTTT.

The CDR3 region is CASSVRDSDYGYTF. The CDR3, as DNA: TGTGCCAGTAGTGTCAGGGACTCGGACTATGGCTACACCTTC. This chain joins TRBV19 and TRBJ1-2; possible D gene TRBD1, 5 bases. The CDR3 totals 14 residues. With 5 bases removed from V and 3 bases from J, the gap between germline ends came to 13 bases. Germline loops: CDR1 LNHDA, CDR2 SQIVND (reference sequence).

This chain's CDR3 is CASSPQEEGGSGYGYTF. The DNA of the CDR3 is TGTGCCAGCTCACCTCAAGAAGAAGGGGGTAGCGGCTATGGCTACACCTTC. J is TRBJ1-2 and V is TRBV18; a weak D match, TRBD1 (6 bases). The CDR3 spans 17 residues. Germline CDR1 reads KGHSH; CDR2 reads LQKENI. Trimming left V 3 bases short and J 4 bases short, with 21 bases between.

The chain is built from TRBV3-1 (or the pseudogene TRBV3-2) and TRBJ2-7; a possible D gene is TRBD2 (6 bases). Germline V gene sequence: CDR1 LGHDT, CDR2 YNNKEL (reference sequence). Trimming stripped 3 bases from V and 2 bases from J, with 11 bases between. The CDR3 totals 14 residues. CDR3 coding DNA: TGTGCCAGCAGCCAGTCTCGGGAGCCCTACGAGCAGTACTTC. It yields the protein CASSQSREPYEQYF.

This chain joins TRBV21-1 and TRBJ2-7. TRBV21-1 is listed as a pseudogene. The CDR3 extends over 11 amino acids. The CDR3 region is CASSMGYEQYF. In DNA, the CDR3 is TGTGCCAGCAGCATGGGCTACGAGCAGTACTTC.

The CDR3, as DNA: TGTGCCACCACCCCGGGACAGGGAGAGACCCAGTACTTC. Its translation is CATTPGQGETQYF. This chain uses TRBV24-1 with TRBJ2-5; 9 bases line up with TRBD1. CDR1 is KGHDR, CDR2 SFDVKD, per germline. This CDR3 comprises 13 residues. Trimming cost V 8 bases and J 4 bases; bases outside gene matches: 4.

This clone has only one observation. V is TRBV7-2 and J is TRBJ2-1, with D maybe TRBD1 (5 bases). The CDR3 extends over 14 amino acids. The germline V gene encodes CDR1 SGHTA and CDR2 FQGNSA. Trimming stripped 1 base from V and 10 bases from J, with 14 bases between. The CDR3 bases are TGTGCCAGCAGCTTAGTGATCCAGGGTGGAGAGCAGTTCTTC. Protein: CASSLVIQGGEQFF.

The V call is TRBV5-6, the J call TRBJ2-3, with TRBD2 matching over 8 bases. The CDR3 totals 18 residues. Trimming took 3 bases from V and 0 from J; bases not matched to a gene: 12. The germline gives CDR1 SGHDT, CDR2 YYEEEE. The CDR3 protein is CASSSNSGDLLSTDTQYF. In DNA form, the CDR3 reads TGTGCCAGCAGCTCGAATAGCGGGGACCTTCTTAGCACAGATACGCAGTATTTT.

The V and J genes are TRBV6-5 and TRBJ1-1; 8 nucleotides match TRBD1. After removal of 4 bases from V and 2 bases from J, the junction contained 3 bases not matched to a gene. Germline V gene sequence: CDR1 MNHEY, CDR2 SVGAGI. The CDR3 extends over 14 amino acids. For the CDR3, the DNA is TGTGCCAGCAGTTTGACAGGGGCCAACACTGAAGCTTTCTTT. Amino acid sequence: CASSLTGANTEAFF.

This clone was picked up a small number of times. The chain couples TRBV11-1 to TRBJ2-1; 7 bases match TRBD2. This CDR3 has 15 residues. V trimming: 2 bases; J trimming: 8 bases; junction bases outside the gene matches: 9. The germline V gene encodes CDR1 SGHAT and CDR2 FQDESV (reference sequence). CDR3 sequence reads: CASSLSGRAVYEQFF. The CDR3 region has the DNA TGTGCCAGCAGCTTATCTGGGAGGGCCGTTTATGAGCAGTTCTTC.

The chain has TRBV4-3 and TRBJ1-2; 7 bases map to TRBD1. The CDR3 is made up of 14 amino acids. V was pared by 0 bases and J by 5 bases, with 3 bases of the junction left unmatched. CDR1 LGHNA and CDR2 YSLEER come from the germline V gene. Here the CDR3 reads CASSQDQGEYGYTF. DNA for the CDR3: TGCGCCAGCAGCCAAGACCAGGGGGAGTATGGCTACACCTTC.

The chain is built from TRBV5-1 and TRBJ1-4; unclear D gene. Germline V lookup: CDR1 SGHRS, CDR2 YFSETQ. The CDR3 extends over 14 amino acids. V dropped 1 base and J dropped 4 bases, with 8 bases sitting between them. The CDR3, as DNA: TGCGCCAGCAGCTTGAAACAGCATAATGAAAAACTGTTTTTT. Its translation: CASSLKQHNEKLFF. Full variable domain (rest looked up from reference TRBV5-1 and TRBJ1-4): KAGVTQTPRYLIKTRGQQVTLSCSPISGHRSVSWYQQTPGQGLQFLFEYFSETQRNKGNFPGRFSGRQFSNSRSEMNVSTLELGDSALYLCASSLKQHNEKLFFGSGTQLSVL.

In its sample, this clone was seen once. The J gene is TRBJ1-1, the V gene TRBV6-4; D call uncertain. The CDR3 spans 14 residues. The V gene's germline CDR1 is MRHNA and CDR2 SNTAGT. Trimming pared 3 bases from V and 2 bases from J, leaving 10 bases between. The CDR3 region has the DNA TGTGCCAGCAGTGATTGGGCGGGAAACACTGAAGCTTTCTTT. Translation: CASSDWAGNTEAFF.

The chain recombines TRBV7-9 with TRBJ2-7, with 9 nucleotides matching TRBD1. J gave up 4 bases and V 6 bases, and 13 bases lay outside the gene matches. The CDR3 contains 16 residues. Germline values: CDR1 SEHNR, CDR2 FQNEAQ (reference sequence). The CDR3 region has the DNA TGTGCCAGCAGGATATCGGGTGGGACAGGGTCATACGAGCAGTACTTC. Translating gives CASRISGGTGSYEQYF. Full variable domain (remainder filled in from reference TRBV7-9 and TRBJ2-7): DTGVSQNPRHKITKRGQNVTFRCDPISEHNRLYWYRQTLGQGPEFLTYFQNEAQLEKSRLLSDRFSAERPKGSFSTLEIQRTEQGDSAMYLCASRISGGTGSYEQYFGPGTRLTVT.

This chain connects TRBV28 to TRBJ2-7; 11 nucleotides line up with TRBD2. CDR1 MDHEN and CDR2 SYDVKM come from the germline V gene. V lost 5 bases and J lost 1; bases outside the gene matches: 4. The CDR3 has 15 residues. CDR3 bases: TGTGCCAGCAGTCTGGGACTAGCGGCTTCCTACGAGCAGTACTTC. Protein product: CASSLGLAASYEQYF.

In DNA form, the CDR3 reads TGTGCCACCACGGACGGGCAGGGCAATCAGCCCCAGCATTTT. The encoded protein is CATTDGQGNQPQHF. The V gene is TRBV28, the J gene TRBJ1-5; unclear D gene. The CDR3 is made up of 14 amino acids. Trimming left V 10 bases short and J 2 bases short, with 15 bases between. Germline CDR1 is MDHEN and CDR2 is SYDVKM.

V usage is TRBV28 and J usage is TRBJ1-2; 7 nucleotides align to TRBD1. The CDR3 is 14 residues long. V dropped 0 bases and J dropped 4; count of bases not matched to a gene: 2. Germline CDR1 is MDHEN and CDR2 is SYDVKM. CDR3 protein: CASSLWGTAYGYTF. The CDR3 nucleotides read TGTGCCAGCAGTTTATGGGGGACAGCCTATGGCTACACCTTC.

The V call is TRBV7-2, the J call TRBJ2-7, with 10 positions matching TRBD2. CDR1 SGHTA and CDR2 FQGNSA come from the germline V gene. This CDR3 has 15 amino acids. V lost 7 bases, J lost 5 bases, and 11 bases stayed unmatched. CDR3 nucleotides: TGTGCCAGCATCACCCGAGCGGGAGGGGGGGACGAGCAGTACTTC. Translating it yields CASITRAGGGDEQYF.

The chain uses TRBV7-6 and TRBJ1-1; possible D gene TRBD1, 5 bases. CDR1 is SGHVS, CDR2 FNYEAQ, per germline. V was shortened by 5 bases and J by 6 bases, with 13 bases between the two germline ends. The CDR3 extends over 13 amino acids. This CDR3 reads CASSSGGDPEAFF. CDR3 sequence (DNA): TGTGCCAGCAGCAGCGGCGGGGACCCTGAAGCTTTCTTT.

The chain has TRBV4-1 and TRBJ2-7, with D possibly matching TRBD2 (6 bases). The CDR3 totals 13 residues. Germline CDR1 and CDR2: MGHRA and YSYEKL. The germline V and J ends were trimmed by 1 base and 2 bases, with 6 bases remaining between them. CDR3 in amino acids: CASSQGGAYEQYF. The CDR3 DNA is TGCGCCAGCAGCCAAGGCGGGGCCTACGAGCAGTACTTC.